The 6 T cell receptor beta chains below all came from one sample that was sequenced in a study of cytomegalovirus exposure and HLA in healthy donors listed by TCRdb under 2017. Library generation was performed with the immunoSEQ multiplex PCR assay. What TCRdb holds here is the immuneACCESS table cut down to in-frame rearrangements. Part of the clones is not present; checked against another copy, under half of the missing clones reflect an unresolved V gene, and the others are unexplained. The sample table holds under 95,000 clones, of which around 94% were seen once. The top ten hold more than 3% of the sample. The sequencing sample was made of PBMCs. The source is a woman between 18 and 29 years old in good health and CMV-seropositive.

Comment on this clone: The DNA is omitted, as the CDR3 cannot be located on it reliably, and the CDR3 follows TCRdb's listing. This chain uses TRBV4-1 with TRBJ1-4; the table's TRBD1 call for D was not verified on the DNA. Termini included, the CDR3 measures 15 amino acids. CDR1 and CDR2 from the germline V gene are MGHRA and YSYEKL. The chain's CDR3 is CASSPLGTALKNCFF.

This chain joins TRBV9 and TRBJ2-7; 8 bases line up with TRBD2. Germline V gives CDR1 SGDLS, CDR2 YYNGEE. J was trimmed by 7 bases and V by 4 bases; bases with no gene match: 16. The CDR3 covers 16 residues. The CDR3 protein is CASSPQGLAGTFEQYF. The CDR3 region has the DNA TGTGCCAGCAGCCCCCAGGGATTAGCGGGAACCTTTGAGCAGTACTTC. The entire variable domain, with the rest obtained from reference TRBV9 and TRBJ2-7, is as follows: DSGVTQTPKHLITATGQRVTLRCSPRSGDLSVYWYQQSLDQGLQFLIQYYNGEERAKGNILERFSAQQFPDLHSELNLSSLELGDSALYFCASSPQGLAGTFEQYFGPGTRLTVT.

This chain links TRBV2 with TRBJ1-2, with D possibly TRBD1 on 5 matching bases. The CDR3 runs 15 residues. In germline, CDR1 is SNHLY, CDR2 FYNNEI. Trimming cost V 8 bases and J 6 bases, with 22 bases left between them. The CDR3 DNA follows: TGTGCCAGCCCAAGGACCCCGGGCTGGGGCGATGGCTACACCTTC. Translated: CASPRTPGWGDGYTF.

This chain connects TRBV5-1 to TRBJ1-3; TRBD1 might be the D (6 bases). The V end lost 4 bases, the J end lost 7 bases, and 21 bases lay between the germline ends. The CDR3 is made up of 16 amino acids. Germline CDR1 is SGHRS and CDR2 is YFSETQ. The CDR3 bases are TGCGCCAGCAGCCTCGAACAGGGCGGAAGGTGGAACACCATATATTTT. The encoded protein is CASSLEQGGRWNTIYF.

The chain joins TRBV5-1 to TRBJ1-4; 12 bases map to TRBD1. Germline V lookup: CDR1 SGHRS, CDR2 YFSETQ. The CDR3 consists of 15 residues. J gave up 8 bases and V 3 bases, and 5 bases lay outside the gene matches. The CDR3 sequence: CASSSTGTGGEKLFF. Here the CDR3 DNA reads TGCGCCAGCAGCTCCACCGGGACAGGGGGCGAAAAACTGTTTTTT.

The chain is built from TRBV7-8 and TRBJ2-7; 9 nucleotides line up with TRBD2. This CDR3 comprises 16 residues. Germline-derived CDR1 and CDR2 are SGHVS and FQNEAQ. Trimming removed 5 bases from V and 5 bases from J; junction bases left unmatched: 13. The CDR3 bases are TGTGCCAGCAGCCCAGGTCCGGCGGGAGGGCCACACGAGCAGTACTTC. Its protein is CASSPGPAGGPHEQYF. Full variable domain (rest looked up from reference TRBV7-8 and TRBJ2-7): GAGVSQSPRYKVAKRGQDVALRCDPISGHVSLFWYQQALGQGPEFLTYFQNEAQLDKSGLPSDRFFAERPEGSVSTLKIQRTQQEDSAVYLCASSPGPAGGPHEQYFGPGTRLTVT.